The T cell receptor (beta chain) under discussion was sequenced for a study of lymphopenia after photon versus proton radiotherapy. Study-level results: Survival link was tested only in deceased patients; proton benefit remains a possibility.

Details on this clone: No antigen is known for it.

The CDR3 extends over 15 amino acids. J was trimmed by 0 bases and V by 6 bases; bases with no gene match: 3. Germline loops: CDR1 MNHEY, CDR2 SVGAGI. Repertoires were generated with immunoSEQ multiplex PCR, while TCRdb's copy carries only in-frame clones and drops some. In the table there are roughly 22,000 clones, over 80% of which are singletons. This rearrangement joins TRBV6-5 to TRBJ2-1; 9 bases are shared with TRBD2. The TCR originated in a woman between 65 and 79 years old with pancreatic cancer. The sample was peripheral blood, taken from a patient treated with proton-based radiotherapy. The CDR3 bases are TGTGCCAGCAGGATTAGCGGGAGCTCCTACAATGAGCAGTTCTTC. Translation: CASRISGSSYNEQFF.